These 10 T cell receptor beta chains share one sample of origin, sequenced in a study of T cells after yellow fever vaccination. MiXCR, applied by TCRdb to the 5' RACE reads, yields one record per CDR3 protein. The sample consists of around 120,000 distinct CDR3 sequences, 12% to 15% of them appearing once. This sample comprised CD8+ T cells sorted from PBMCs, obtained 5 days after the yellow fever booster vaccination. All receptors derive from a man aged 18 to 30 who received the YFV17D yellow fever vaccine.

This clonotype was seen only a few times. The chain combines TRBV7-2 with TRBJ1-2; D gene uncertain. V lost 1 base, J lost 5 bases, and 5 bases lay in between. This CDR3 is built from 12 residues. The germline V gene has CDR1 SGHTA and CDR2 FQGNSA. The CDR3 sequence is CASSLGTYGYTF. For the CDR3, the DNA is TGTGCCAGCAGCTTAGGCACTTATGGCTACACCTTC. The full variable domain, in which reference TRBV7-2 and TRBJ1-2 provide the parts outside the CDR3, is GAGVSQSPSNKVTEKGKDVELRCDPISGHTALYWYRQSLGQGLEFLIYFQGNSAPDKSGLPSDRFSAERTGGSVSTLTIQRTQQEDSAVYLCASSLGTYGYTFGSGTRLTVV.

This chain uses TRBV4-3 with TRBJ2-3; D is unresolved. The CDR3 runs to 14 residues. The V gene lost 1 base and the J gene lost 2 bases, with 7 bases spanning the gap. CDR1 LGHNA and CDR2 YSLEER come from the germline V gene. The CDR3 region is CASSQARITDTQYF. Written as DNA, the CDR3 is TGCGCCAGCAGCCAAGCCCGGATCACAGATACGCAGTATTTT.

The genes are TRBV18 and TRBJ1-1, with D maybe TRBD1 (5 bases). The CDR3 runs to 16 residues. Germline V gives CDR1 KGHSH, CDR2 LQKENI. Trimming took 4 bases from V and 6 from J, leaving 21 bases between them. The CDR3 protein is CASSLETGTRAPEAFF. The DNA for the CDR3 is TGTGCCAGCTCACTGGAAACCGGGACTAGGGCACCTGAAGCTTTCTTT.

This clonotype was counted between two and nine times. This chain links TRBV9 with TRBJ2-2; possibly TRBD1 for D (6 bases). The CDR3 is made up of 16 amino acids. The germline V and J ends were trimmed by 3 bases and 3 bases, with 15 bases remaining between them. Germline V gives CDR1 SGDLS, CDR2 YYNGEE. The CDR3 DNA is TGTGCCAGCAGCGCTGGAGCAGGGGCCTACACCGGGGAGCTGTTTTTT. Translated, it gives CASSAGAGAYTGELFF.

The CDR3, as DNA: TGTGCCAGCAAGGGGGACAGCTACTCAGATACGCAGTATTTT. Translated: CASKGDSYSDTQYF. The chain uses TRBV2 and TRBJ2-3; 7 positions match TRBD1. The CDR3 is made up of 14 amino acids. Trimming took 7 bases from V and 4 from J; bases not matched to a gene: 8. In germline, CDR1 is SNHLY, CDR2 FYNNEI.

This clonotype has a count of ten or more. This chain uses TRBV20-1 with TRBJ2-1, with D perhaps matching TRBD2 (6 bases). The CDR3 consists of 15 residues. The germline V and J ends were trimmed by 0 bases and 6 bases, with 15 bases remaining between them. Germline lookup yields CDR1 DFQATT and CDR2 SNEGSKA (reference sequence). The CDR3 here is CSARDFRGSRNEQFF. The CDR3 DNA is TGCAGTGCTAGAGATTTTCGGGGGAGCCGCAATGAGCAGTTCTTC.

This clonotype was seen ten or more times. The chain recombines TRBV12-3 or TRBV12-4 with TRBJ1-1, with D uncertain. V was trimmed by 8 bases and J by 11 bases, leaving 6 bases between them. The CDR3 extends over 8 amino acids. The CDR3: CASGLAFF. For the CDR3, the DNA is TGTGCCAGCGGGCTCGCTTTCTTT.

This clonotype appeared a few times. This chain links TRBV29-1 with TRBJ1-1; D call uncertain. Trimming took 0 bases from V and 7 from J, leaving 9 bases between them. Germline V gives CDR1 SQVTM, CDR2 ANQGSEA. The CDR3 has 12 residues. The CDR3 nucleotides read TGCAGCGTTGAAGAGTTAGATTTTGAAGCTTTCTTT. Encoded protein: CSVEELDFEAFF. Full variable domain (remainder filled in from reference TRBV29-1 and TRBJ1-1): SAVISQKPSRDICQRGTSLTIQCQVDSQVTMMFWYRQQPGQSLTLIATANQGSEATYESGFVIDKFPISRPNLTFSTLTVSNMSPEDSSIYLCSVEELDFEAFFGQGTRLTVV.

This clonotype was found a few times. V is TRBV5-1 and J is TRBJ2-7; 10 bases map to TRBD1. In germline, CDR1 is SGHRS, CDR2 YFSETQ. The J segment lost 3 bases and the V segment lost 0 bases, leaving 3 bases of the junction unmatched. This CDR3 has 15 amino acids. The CDR3 spells CASSLGGTGVYEQYF. The CDR3 DNA is TGCGCCAGCAGCTTGGGAGGGACAGGGGTCTACGAGCAGTACTTC.

The rearrangement joins TRBV7-2 to TRBJ2-3; 9 nucleotides align to TRBD1. The CDR3 contains 17 residues. The V and J ends lost 1 base and 1 base, in that order; junction bases with no gene match: 6. Looked up from germline, CDR1 is SGHTA and CDR2 is FQGNSA. CDR3 sequence reads: CASSLVGTGRRTDTQYF. In nucleotides, the CDR3 is TGTGCCAGCAGCTTAGTAGGGACAGGGCGACGCACAGATACGCAGTATTTT.